This T cell receptor beta chain was identified in a study of tumor and adjacent non-tumor tissue in lung cancer. The wider study: There were some 11 adenocarcinoma, a couple of squamous cell carcinoma and 1 small cell lung cancer cases. Stage I to III disease affected 10 men and about five women aged about 30 to 85.

Germline V gene sequence: CDR1 SGHNT, CDR2 YYREEE (reference sequence). The CDR3 has 15 amino acids. Study-level points and caveats: TCR diversity was significantly greater in tumor than normal lung tissue. Tumor repertoires had a smaller top 100 clone share than normal lung.

Three rounds of nested PCR, following a modified ARM-PCR protocol, produced the TCRbeta library. TCRdb used MiXCR to reprocess the multiplex PCR reads, holding one entry per CDR3 protein. The sample carries under 100,000 distinct CDR3 sequences, under 70% recorded once. Worth noting for this clonotype: Its cognate antigen is unknown. Germline and junction disagree at one end, which may indicate a read error.

RNA was extracted from bulk tissue without any cell sorting. This clonotype was obtained from a woman in her sixties or seventies with non-small cell lung cancer. Sequenced input: lung tumor tissue. The chain employs TRBV5-4 and TRBJ2-3; D is unresolved. The chain's CDR3 is CAGRLGMGSSDTQYF. CDR3 in DNA: TGTGCCGGCAGATTGGGGATGGGATCATCAGATACGCAGTATTTT. The full variable domain, in which reference TRBV5-4 and TRBJ2-3 provide the parts outside the CDR3, is ETGVTQSPTHLIKTRGQQVTLRCSSQSGHNTVSWYQQALGQGPQFIFQYYREEENGRGNFPPRFSGLQFPNYSSELNVNALELDDSALYLCAGRLGMGSSDTQYFGPGTRLTVL.